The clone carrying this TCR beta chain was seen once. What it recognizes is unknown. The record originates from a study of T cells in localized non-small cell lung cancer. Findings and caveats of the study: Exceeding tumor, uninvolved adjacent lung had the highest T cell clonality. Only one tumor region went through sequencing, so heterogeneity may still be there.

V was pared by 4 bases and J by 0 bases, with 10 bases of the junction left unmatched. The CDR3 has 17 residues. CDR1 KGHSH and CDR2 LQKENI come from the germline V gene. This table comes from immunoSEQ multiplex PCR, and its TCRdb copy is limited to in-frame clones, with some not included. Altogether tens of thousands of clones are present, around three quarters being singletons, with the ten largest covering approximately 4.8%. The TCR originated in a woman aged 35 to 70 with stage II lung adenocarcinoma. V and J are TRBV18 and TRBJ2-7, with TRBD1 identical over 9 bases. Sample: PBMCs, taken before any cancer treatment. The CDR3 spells CASSLIEWGQGSYEQYF. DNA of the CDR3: TGTGCCAGCTCACTGATCGAGTGGGGACAGGGCTCCTACGAGCAGTACTTC.